This paragraph reports one TCR beta chain. What antigen it recognizes has not been identified. Base qualities are missing; no much larger clone stands one base away. This sample stems from a study of response to subunit inactivated influenza vaccine (dated by TCRdb to 2016 to 2019). For context, the study as a whole: To follow how T cells responded to a trivalent subunit inactivated influenza vaccine, the researchers relied on deep quantitative profiling of the T cell receptor repertoire.

The protocol used for the library was RT-PCR. The run used an Illumina HiSeq 2500. The raw public reads went through TCRdb reprocessing: fastp at Q25, MiXCR clone calling, in-frame beta chains kept. CDR3 protein duplicates are merged, each entry listing the most common genes and DNA. In this sample the table shows fewer than 700,000 distinct CDR3 sequences, 10% to 15% of which occur a single time. The ten biggest clones cover over 10% of the sample. This sample's time point label indicates: approximately 40 days after influenza vaccine administration. Broader findings and caveats from the paper: According to the authors, only a limited number of new T cells may be recruited by each seasonal influenza vaccination.

For CDR1 and CDR2, the germline V gene (reference sequence) lists LNHDA and SQIVND. The CDR3 sequence holds 13 residues, the cysteine and phenylalanine included. Only CDR3 DNA remains: 39 bases, in frame from the first base. Trimming at the junction amounts to 7 bases on V and 2 bases on J, and the germline ends lie 9 bases apart. The starting material was PBMCs from blood, obtained 40 to 50 days after vaccination. Recombination linked TRBV19 to TRBJ1-3, with TRBD1 perhaps the D gene, on 6 matching bases. The TCR sequence derives from a man aged 50 or older who received an inactivated influenza vaccine. Donor details come from another sample of the same person, matched by shared clones. The DNA reads as follows: TGTGCCAGTACGGGGGCAGCTGGAAACACCATATATTTT. This codes for CASTGAAGNTIYF.